The sequence of this T cell receptor beta chain was determined in a study of molecular identifiers for immune sequencing clone quantification. Findings and caveats of the study: The share of molecules held by clones above 20 RNA copies was over 99% in effector cells and under 1% in naive cells.

Preparation of the bulk TCR libraries relied on previously described methods and listed TCR primers. TCRdb called the PCR reads again in MiXCR, with one record for every CDR3 protein. Of some 320,000 distinct CDR3 sequences listed, 20% to 25% are singletons. CDR1 is LNHDA, CDR2 SQIVND, per germline (reference sequence). The CDR3 consists of 16 residues. Trimming at V came to 5 bases and at J to 9 bases, leaving 14 bases not matched to a gene. Libraries for naive CD8 T cells, which were made from around 18,000 to 910,000 sorted cells, drew on 10%, 30% or 50% of the RNA. Naive CD8 T cells, phenotype CD8+CD4-CCR7+CD45RA+, were sorted. This clonotype was observed a few times. Antigen: not known.

The rearrangement joins TRBV19 to TRBJ2-1; 9 bases match TRBD2. The sample comprised naive CD8+ T cells from blood, with Jurkat cell RNA spiked in. Subset defined: FACS-sorted CD8+CD4-CCR7+CD45RA+ naive T cells. This receptor was obtained from a human donor in good health. Some libraries in this study had Jurkat cell RNA spiked in. The CDR3 spells CASSGAGGRLYGEQFF. The CDR3 DNA reads TGTGCCAGTAGTGGGGCGGGAGGGCGCCTATATGGTGAGCAGTTCTTC.